Each of the 19 T cell receptor beta chains below was sequenced from the same sample in a study of T cell responses to AZD1222 COVID-19 vaccine. Assay used: immunoSEQ multiplex PCR; TCRdb lists only in-frame clones, some missing. The table lists 75,000 to 85,000 clones, about 85% of them singletons. The sample here was peripheral blood, taken on day 0 of AZD1222 vaccination. These receptor sequences come from an adult in good health.

V is TRBV28 and J is TRBJ1-5, with a possible D match to TRBD1 (6 bases). V was clipped by 7 bases and J by 4 bases, with 11 bases between them. Germline V gene sequence: CDR1 MDHEN, CDR2 SYDVKM. The CDR3 is made up of 13 amino acids. The CDR3 is CASNRDWNQPQHF. DNA for the CDR3: TGTGCCAGCAACAGGGATTGGAATCAGCCCCAGCATTTT. Looking up the rest from reference TRBV28 and TRBJ1-5 gives the full variable domain: DVKVTQSSRYLVKRTGEKVFLECVQDMDHENMFWYRQDPGLGLRLIYFSYDVKMKEKGDIPEGYSVSREKKERFSLILESASTNQTSMYLCASNRDWNQPQHFGDGTRLSIL.

V and J are TRBV27 and TRBJ1-1, with unresolved D. Germline-derived CDR1 and CDR2 are MNHEY and SMNVEV (reference sequence). The CDR3 is 13 amino acids. Trimming pared 3 bases from V and 4 bases from J, leaving 9 bases between. CDR3 in amino acids: CASSFNRVTEAFF. DNA for the CDR3: TGTGCCAGCAGTTTCAACCGGGTCACTGAAGCTTTCTTT.

The rearrangement links TRBV2 to TRBJ2-5; no clear D gene. The CDR3 totals 13 residues. V was trimmed by 4 bases and J by 2 bases, leaving 8 bases between them. The germline V gene has CDR1 SNHLY and CDR2 FYNNEI. This chain's CDR3 is CASSVIRQETQYF. CDR3 DNA sequence: TGTGCCAGCAGTGTAATAAGGCAAGAGACCCAGTACTTC.

The chain couples TRBV19 to TRBJ1-2, with a weak D call TRBD1 (6 bases). V dropped 3 bases and J dropped 3 bases, with 11 bases sitting between them. Germline loops: CDR1 LNHDA, CDR2 SQIVND (reference sequence). This CDR3 is 14 amino acids long. For the CDR3, the DNA is TGTGCCAGTAGTATGGCGGCAGGGGACTATGGCTACACCTTC. This translates into CASSMAAGDYGYTF.

The chain uses TRBV28 and TRBJ2-7, with D uncertain. This CDR3 contains 12 residues. Germline V lookup: CDR1 MDHEN, CDR2 SYDVKM. V gave up 2 bases and J gave up 5 bases, with 7 bases separating them. The CDR3 region is CASSLGRNEQYF. CDR3 in DNA: TGTGCCAGCAGTTTAGGACGAAACGAGCAGTACTTC. The full variable domain, completed using reference TRBV28 and TRBJ2-7, is DVKVTQSSRYLVKRTGEKVFLECVQDMDHENMFWYRQDPGLGLRLIYFSYDVKMKEKGDIPEGYSVSREKKERFSLILESASTNQTSMYLCASSLGRNEQYFGPGTRLTVT.

V gene TRBV23-1 combines with J gene TRBJ1-1; TRBD1 matches 7 bases. TRBV23-1 is noted as an ORF with a role that remains uncertain. V was clipped by 5 bases and J by 12 bases; unmatched bases: 6. The CDR3 has 11 amino acids. The CDR3 DNA is TGCGCCAGCAGTATCAGGGGGGATCCTTTCTTT. Protein: CASSIRGDPFF.

The rearrangement uses TRBV19 and TRBJ1-6; D is possibly TRBD1 (6 bases). The germline V gene encodes CDR1 LNHDA and CDR2 SQIVND (reference sequence). CDR3 length: 13 residues. V was clipped by 7 bases and J by 11 bases, with 15 bases between them. Here the CDR3 reads CASTLGGDAPLHF. DNA for the CDR3: TGTGCCAGTACCTTAGGGGGGGACGCACCCCTCCACTTT.

As regards this clone: The sample contains more than one DNA sequence encoding this CDR3. The chain carries TRBV28 and TRBJ1-2, with 7 bases lining up with TRBD1. Trimming removed 4 bases from V and 2 bases from J; junction bases left unmatched: 4. CDR3 length equals 14 residues. Germline V gene data show CDR1 as MDHEN and CDR2 as SYDVKM. The CDR3 DNA reads TGTGCCAGCAGTTCCCCGGGACAGAACTATGGCTACACCTTC. This codes for CASSSPGQNYGYTF.

This chain connects TRBV27 to TRBJ2-7; maybe TRBD2 (5 bases). With 5 bases removed from V and 2 bases from J, the gap between germline ends came to 19 bases. The CDR3 sequence is 16 residues long. CDR1 and CDR2 (germline): MNHEY, SMNVEV (reference sequence). DNA of the CDR3: TGTGCCAGCAGTCCCTCCGGACTGCCGAACCCCTACGAGCAGTACTTC. Its translation: CASSPSGLPNPYEQYF.

The rearrangement links TRBV18 to TRBJ1-1, with 8 positions matching TRBD1. Trimming removed 2 bases from V and 4 bases from J; junction bases left unmatched: 0. The CDR3 totals 13 residues. CDR1 and CDR2 (germline): KGHSH, LQKENI. CDR3 residues: CASSPTGGTEAFF. CDR3 sequence (DNA): TGTGCCAGCTCACCAACAGGGGGCACTGAAGCTTTCTTT.

The genes are TRBV24-1 and TRBJ2-7, with D perhaps matching TRBD1 (6 bases). CDR3 length equals 16 residues. The V end lost 2 bases, the J end lost 3 bases, and 16 bases lay between the germline ends. CDR1 and CDR2 from the germline V gene are KGHDR and SFDVKD. This CDR3 is CATSDSRDKSGYEQYF. In nucleotides, the CDR3 is TGTGCCACCAGTGATTCCCGGGACAAGTCTGGCTACGAGCAGTACTTC.

This chain uses TRBV11-2 with TRBJ1-3; TRBD1 is a possible D gene (6 bases). Germline lookup yields CDR1 SGHAT and CDR2 FQNNGV. Deletions cut 5 bases from V and 5 bases from J, with 10 bases between. The CDR3 is 13 amino acids. CDR3 DNA sequence: TGTGCCAGCAGCCCCGGGACAAGAAACACCATATATTTT. Translated: CASSPGTRNTIYF. The entire variable domain, with the rest obtained from reference TRBV11-2 and TRBJ1-3, is as follows: EAGVAQSPRYKIIEKRQSVAFWCNPISGHATLYWYQQILGQGPKLLIQFQNNGVVDDSQLPKDRFSAERLKGVDSTLKIQPAKLEDSAVYLCASSPGTRNTIYFGEGSWLTVV.

The chain links TRBV4-1 to TRBJ2-1, with D unresolved. The CDR3 runs 18 residues. Per germline, CDR1 MGHRA and CDR2 YSYEKL. The V end was cut by 0 bases, the J end by 0 bases, with 15 bases between. The CDR3 reads CASSQEGGPLSSYNEQFF. DNA for the CDR3: TGCGCCAGCAGCCAAGAAGGTGGCCCGCTGAGCTCCTACAATGAGCAGTTCTTC.

V and J are TRBV5-5 and TRBJ1-4, with no clear D. CDR3 length equals 16 residues. The germline V and J ends were trimmed by 0 bases and 0 bases, with 9 bases remaining between them. Germline assignment: CDR1 SGHKS and CDR2 YYEKEE (reference sequence). The CDR3 is CASSLDTLATNEKLFF. The CDR3, as DNA: TGTGCCAGCAGCTTGGACACCCTAGCAACTAATGAAAAACTGTTTTTT.

V gene TRBV3-1 (or the pseudogene TRBV3-2) combines with J gene TRBJ2-1; no clear D. This CDR3 contains 13 residues. V was trimmed by 4 bases and J by 8 bases, leaving 12 bases between them. Germline lookup yields CDR1 LGHDT and CDR2 YNNKEL (reference sequence). The CDR3: CASSLRDGDEQFF. In DNA, the CDR3 is TGTGCCAGCAGCCTTCGAGACGGCGATGAGCAGTTCTTC.

J is TRBJ1-2 and V is TRBV3-1 (or the pseudogene TRBV3-2); D is perhaps TRBD1 (5 bases). V gave up 0 bases and J gave up 7 bases, with 18 bases separating them. Germline V gives CDR1 LGHDT, CDR2 YNNKEL (reference sequence). CDR3 length equals 16 residues. CDR3 protein: CASSQDRDYPWRGYTF. The CDR3 DNA reads as TGTGCCAGCAGCCAAGATCGGGACTACCCGTGGCGTGGCTACACCTTC.

The chain uses TRBV18 and TRBJ1-1; perhaps TRBD1 as D (6 bases). CDR3 length: 14 amino acids. Between the trimmed V and J ends, which lost 6 bases and 5 bases, there was a span of 16 bases. From germline, CDR1 is KGHSH and CDR2 LQKENI. CDR3 sequence (DNA): TGTGCCAGCTCCCCGGGGGCCACTAGTACTGAAGCTTTCTTT. Residues: CASSPGATSTEAFF.

This chain links TRBV11-1 with TRBJ2-7, with TRBD2 matching over 7 bases. Germline CDR1 and CDR2: SGHAT and FQDESV (reference sequence). This CDR3 has 16 residues. V shed 3 bases, J shed 5 bases, and the junction held 13 bases outside the gene matches. The CDR3 DNA sequence: TGTGCCAGCAGCTTTCAGGGCCTGTCCACTAGCGACGAGCAGTACTTC. It codes for CASSFQGLSTSDEQYF.

In the case of this clone: One junction end disagrees with the germline gene, perhaps due to a read error. This chain links TRBV6-1 with TRBJ1-1; D not certain. The length of the CDR3 is 14 residues. Germline V gene data show CDR1 as MNHNS and CDR2 as SASEGT. DNA for the CDR3: TGTGCCAGCAGGGAAGGATTAGGGAACACTGAAGCTTTCTTT. Its protein product is CASREGLGNTEAFF.